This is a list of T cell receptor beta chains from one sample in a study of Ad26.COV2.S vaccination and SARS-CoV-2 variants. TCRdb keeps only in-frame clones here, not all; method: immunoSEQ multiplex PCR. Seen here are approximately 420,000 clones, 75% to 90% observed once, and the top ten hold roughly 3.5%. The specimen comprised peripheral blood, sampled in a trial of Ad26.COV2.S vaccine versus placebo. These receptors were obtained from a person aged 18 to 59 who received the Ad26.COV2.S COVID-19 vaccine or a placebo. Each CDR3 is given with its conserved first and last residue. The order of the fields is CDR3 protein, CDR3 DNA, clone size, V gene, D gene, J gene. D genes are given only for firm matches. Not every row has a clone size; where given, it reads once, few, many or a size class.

CDR3aa: CASSSPPGELFF
CDR3nt: TGTGCCAGCAGCTCGCCCCCCGGGGAGCTGTTTTTT
abundance: few
v_gene: TRBV7-2
d_gene: -
j_gene: TRBJ2-2

CDR3aa: CAISAGMNTEAFF
CDR3nt: TGTGCCATCAGTGCGGGGATGAACACTGAAGCTTTCTTT
abundance: -
v_gene: TRBV10-3
d_gene: -
j_gene: TRBJ1-1

CDR3aa: CASSQLYGFQGYTF
CDR3nt: TGTGCCAGCAGCCAATTGTACGGATTTCAGGGCTACACCTTC
abundance: many
v_gene: TRBV16
d_gene: -
j_gene: TRBJ1-2

CDR3aa: CASSLRTGGMPEAFF
CDR3nt: TGCGCCAGCAGCCTCCGGACGGGAGGGATGCCTGAAGCTTTCTTT
abundance: -
v_gene: TRBV4-1
d_gene: -
j_gene: TRBJ1-1

CDR3aa: CASSAPWGSSGSSYNEQFF
CDR3nt: TGTGCCAGCAGCGCCCCGTGGGGTAGTAGCGGCAGCTCCTACAATGAGCAGTTCTTC
abundance: once
v_gene: TRBV5-4
d_gene: -
j_gene: TRBJ2-1

CDR3aa: CATSRGNNEKLFF
CDR3nt: TGTGCCACCAGCAGGGGGAACAATGAAAAACTGTTTTTT
abundance: -
v_gene: TRBV15
d_gene: -
j_gene: TRBJ1-4

CDR3aa: CASSKGGGLPYEQYF
CDR3nt: TGTGCCAGCAGCAAGGGCGGGGGCCTCCCCTACGAGCAGTACTTC
abundance: once
v_gene: TRBV11-3
d_gene: -
j_gene: TRBJ2-7

CDR3aa: CASSQEPGNTIYF
CDR3nt: TGCGCCAGCAGCCAGGAACCTGGAAACACCATATATTTT
abundance: -
v_gene: TRBV4-3
d_gene: -
j_gene: TRBJ1-3

CDR3aa: CASSGTGESYTF
CDR3nt: TGTGCCAGCAGTGGGACAGGTGAAAGCTACACCTTC
abundance: once
v_gene: TRBV12-3/TRBV12-4
d_gene: TRBD1
j_gene: TRBJ1-2

CDR3aa: CASSYRGTDGYTF
CDR3nt: TGTGCCAGCAGTTACCGGGGGACAGATGGCTACACCTTC
abundance: -
v_gene: TRBV6-2/TRBV6-3
d_gene: TRBD1
j_gene: TRBJ1-2

CDR3aa: CSVNNYRDRFYGYTF
CDR3nt: TGCAGCGTTAACAATTACCGGGACAGGTTCTATGGCTACACCTTC
abundance: once
v_gene: TRBV29-1
d_gene: TRBD1
j_gene: TRBJ1-2

CDR3aa: CSVNGGPGQLYGYTF
CDR3nt: TGCAGCGTCAATGGCGGCCCCGGACAGCTCTATGGCTACACCTTC
abundance: -
v_gene: TRBV29-1
d_gene: -
j_gene: TRBJ1-2

CDR3aa: CASSPTRVGTQHF
CDR3nt: TGCGCCAGCAGCCCGACACGGGTCGGGACCCAGCATTTT
abundance: -
v_gene: TRBV4-1
d_gene: -
j_gene: TRBJ1-5

CDR3aa: CASSLTGTNTEAFF
CDR3nt: TGCGCCAGCAGCCTGACAGGGACGAACACTGAAGCTTTCTTT
abundance: -
v_gene: TRBV5-1
d_gene: TRBD1
j_gene: TRBJ1-1

CDR3aa: CASSYSLSVLDTQYF
CDR3nt: TGTGCCAGCAGTTACTCGTTGTCAGTCCTGGATACGCAGTATTTT
abundance: few
v_gene: TRBV6-2/TRBV6-3
d_gene: -
j_gene: TRBJ2-3

CDR3aa: CASSFQGAYGYTF
CDR3nt: TGTGCCAGCAGCTTTCAGGGGGCTTATGGCTACACCTTC
abundance: -
v_gene: TRBV11-2
d_gene: TRBD1
j_gene: TRBJ1-2

CDR3aa: CASSRTLREAFF
CDR3nt: TGTGCCAGCAGCCGGACCCTGCGGGAAGCTTTCTTT
abundance: -
v_gene: TRBV7-9
d_gene: -
j_gene: TRBJ1-1

CDR3aa: CASSLTDTRKAFF
CDR3nt: TGTGCCAGCAGCTTAACTGACACCCGAAAAGCTTTCTTT
abundance: -
v_gene: TRBV5-4
d_gene: -
j_gene: TRBJ1-1

CDR3aa: CASTATGGADTQYF
CDR3nt: TGTGCCAGTACCGCGACCGGCGGTGCAGATACGCAGTATTTT
abundance: -
v_gene: TRBV19
d_gene: -
j_gene: TRBJ2-3

CDR3aa: CASSYGVNTEAFF
CDR3nt: TGTGCCAGCAGCTATGGAGTGAACACTGAAGCTTTCTTT
abundance: -
v_gene: TRBV7-9
d_gene: -
j_gene: TRBJ1-1

CDR3aa: CASSQLSGREQYF
CDR3nt: TGTGCCAGCAGCCAACTCTCGGGGCGCGAGCAGTACTTC
abundance: -
v_gene: TRBV3-1/TRBV3-2
d_gene: -
j_gene: TRBJ2-7

CDR3aa: CASSLAGAEAFF
CDR3nt: TGTGCCAGCAGCTTAGCGGGGGCTGAAGCTTTCTTT
abundance: -
v_gene: TRBV7-9
d_gene: -
j_gene: TRBJ1-1

CDR3aa: CASSLTAGQLNTEAFF
CDR3nt: TGTGCCAGCAGCTTAACGGCGGGACAGTTGAACACTGAAGCTTTCTTT
abundance: -
v_gene: TRBV13
d_gene: TRBD1
j_gene: TRBJ1-1

CDR3aa: CASSPSQNVYGYTF
CDR3nt: TGTGCCAGCAGCCCATCCCAGAATGTCTATGGCTACACCTTC
abundance: -
v_gene: TRBV5-4
d_gene: -
j_gene: TRBJ1-2

CDR3aa: CASSDDRDTEAFF
CDR3nt: TGTGCCAGCAGTGACGACAGGGACACTGAAGCTTTCTTT
abundance: -
v_gene: TRBV6-4
d_gene: TRBD1
j_gene: TRBJ1-1

CDR3aa: CASTSGGAYTQYF
CDR3nt: TGTGCCAGCACTAGCGGGGGGGCATATACGCAGTATTTT
abundance: -
v_gene: TRBV5-4
d_gene: TRBD2
j_gene: TRBJ2-3

CDR3aa: CASSQGVGISYEQYF
CDR3nt: TGTGCCAGCAGCCAAGGGGTGGGCATCTCCTACGAGCAGTACTTC
abundance: -
v_gene: TRBV3-1/TRBV3-2
d_gene: -
j_gene: TRBJ2-7

CDR3aa: CASSPPLAGGAYEQYF
CDR3nt: TGTGCCAGCTCACCACCCCTAGCGGGGGGCGCCTACGAGCAGTACTTC
abundance: -
v_gene: TRBV18
d_gene: TRBD2
j_gene: TRBJ2-7

CDR3aa: CASSLWTGDIQYF
CDR3nt: TGCGCCAGCAGCTTATGGACGGGGGACATTCAGTACTTC
abundance: -
v_gene: TRBV5-1
d_gene: -
j_gene: TRBJ2-4

CDR3aa: CASSSRGREETQYF
CDR3nt: TGTGCCAGCAGCTCCAGGGGTAGGGAAGAGACCCAGTACTTC
abundance: -
v_gene: TRBV5-4
d_gene: -
j_gene: TRBJ2-5

CDR3aa: CASSLGQMALGYTF
CDR3nt: TGTGCCAGCAGCTTGGGACAGATGGCTCTAGGCTACACCTTC
abundance: -
v_gene: TRBV7-8
d_gene: TRBD1
j_gene: TRBJ1-2

CDR3aa: CASSTRDSSYEQYF
CDR3nt: TGCGCCAGCAGCACAAGGGACAGCTCCTACGAGCAGTACTTC
abundance: few
v_gene: TRBV5-1
d_gene: TRBD1
j_gene: TRBJ2-7

CDR3aa: CATSTENRVGDTEAFF
CDR3nt: TGTGCCACCAGCACCGAAAACAGGGTTGGGGACACTGAAGCTTTCTTT
abundance: -
v_gene: TRBV15
d_gene: -
j_gene: TRBJ1-1

CDR3aa: CASSLGIRSGVEETQYF
CDR3nt: TGCGCCAGCAGCTTGGGGATAAGGTCGGGGGTCGAAGAGACCCAGTACTTC
abundance: -
v_gene: TRBV5-1
d_gene: -
j_gene: TRBJ2-5

CDR3aa: CASRASSTGELFF
CDR3nt: TGCGCCAGCCGGGCCTCAAGCACCGGGGAGCTGTTTTTT
abundance: -
v_gene: TRBV10-1
d_gene: -
j_gene: TRBJ2-2

CDR3aa: CASSEDRSTGELFF
CDR3nt: TGTGCCAGCAGTGAGGACAGAAGCACCGGGGAGCTGTTTTTT
abundance: -
v_gene: TRBV6-1
d_gene: -
j_gene: TRBJ2-2

CDR3aa: CASSYPKDGGTDTDTQYF
CDR3nt: TGTGCCAGTAGTTATCCTAAGGATGGGGGGACGGACACAGATACGCAGTATTTT
abundance: once
v_gene: TRBV19
d_gene: -
j_gene: TRBJ2-3

CDR3aa: CASSRGAYLAQHF
CDR3nt: TGTGCCAGTAGTCGGGGGGCCTATCTAGCCCAGCATTTT
abundance: -
v_gene: TRBV19
d_gene: -
j_gene: TRBJ1-5

CDR3aa: CASSLKGQGSYEQYF
CDR3nt: TGTGCCAGCAGTTTAAAGGGACAGGGTTCCTACGAGCAGTACTTC
abundance: -
v_gene: TRBV27
d_gene: TRBD1
j_gene: TRBJ2-7

CDR3aa: CASSFTASSYEQYF
CDR3nt: TGCGCCAGCAGCTTCACAGCGAGCTCCTACGAGCAGTACTTC
abundance: once
v_gene: TRBV5-1
d_gene: -
j_gene: TRBJ2-7

CDR3aa: CASSNQGSQETQYF
CDR3nt: TGTGCCAGCAGTAACCAGGGGTCCCAAGAGACCCAGTACTTC
abundance: -
v_gene: TRBV5-4
d_gene: -
j_gene: TRBJ2-5

CDR3aa: CASSLLSGEGTEAFF
CDR3nt: TGCGCCAGCAGCTTGCTCTCAGGGGAAGGGACTGAAGCTTTCTTT
abundance: -
v_gene: TRBV5-1
d_gene: -
j_gene: TRBJ1-1

CDR3aa: CASSLEPGLAARAQYF
CDR3nt: TGTGCCAGCAGCTTAGAACCGGGACTAGCGGCGAGGGCCCAGTACTTC
abundance: -
v_gene: TRBV11-2
d_gene: TRBD2
j_gene: TRBJ2-5

CDR3aa: CASSFGSDTEAFF
CDR3nt: TGTGCCAGCAGTTTCGGTTCGGACACTGAAGCTTTCTTT
abundance: -
v_gene: TRBV28
d_gene: -
j_gene: TRBJ1-1

CDR3aa: CASSLGQGSYEQYF
CDR3nt: TGCGCCAGCAGCTTGGGACAGGGATCCTACGAGCAGTACTTC
abundance: -
v_gene: TRBV5-1
d_gene: TRBD1
j_gene: TRBJ2-7

CDR3aa: CASSASLGTVKGWNSPLHF
CDR3nt: TGTGCCAGCAGCGCCTCACTAGGGACAGTCAAGGGATGGAATTCACCCCTCCACTTT
abundance: -
v_gene: TRBV9
d_gene: TRBD1
j_gene: TRBJ1-6

CDR3aa: CASSLMGSYGYTF
CDR3nt: TGTGCCAGCAGCCTCATGGGGAGCTATGGCTACACCTTC
abundance: -
v_gene: TRBV6-4
d_gene: -
j_gene: TRBJ1-2

CDR3aa: CATRTGSREKLFF
CDR3nt: TGCGCCACCAGGACAGGGTCCCGGGAAAAACTGTTTTTT
abundance: -
v_gene: TRBV10-2
d_gene: TRBD1
j_gene: TRBJ1-4

CDR3aa: CASRSGQGFDEQYF
CDR3nt: TGCGCCAGCAGATCCGGACAGGGGTTCGACGAGCAGTACTTC
abundance: -
v_gene: TRBV5-1
d_gene: TRBD1
j_gene: TRBJ2-7

CDR3aa: CASSLVWRGRQETQYF
CDR3nt: TGTGCCAGCAGCTTAGTTTGGCGGGGGAGACAAGAGACCCAGTACTTC
abundance: -
v_gene: TRBV7-6
d_gene: TRBD2
j_gene: TRBJ2-5

CDR3aa: CASSQPRRGGQVPYEQYF
CDR3nt: TGTGCCAGCAGCCAACCCCGAAGAGGCGGACAGGTCCCCTACGAGCAGTACTTC
abundance: -
v_gene: TRBV3-1/TRBV3-2
d_gene: TRBD1
j_gene: TRBJ2-7